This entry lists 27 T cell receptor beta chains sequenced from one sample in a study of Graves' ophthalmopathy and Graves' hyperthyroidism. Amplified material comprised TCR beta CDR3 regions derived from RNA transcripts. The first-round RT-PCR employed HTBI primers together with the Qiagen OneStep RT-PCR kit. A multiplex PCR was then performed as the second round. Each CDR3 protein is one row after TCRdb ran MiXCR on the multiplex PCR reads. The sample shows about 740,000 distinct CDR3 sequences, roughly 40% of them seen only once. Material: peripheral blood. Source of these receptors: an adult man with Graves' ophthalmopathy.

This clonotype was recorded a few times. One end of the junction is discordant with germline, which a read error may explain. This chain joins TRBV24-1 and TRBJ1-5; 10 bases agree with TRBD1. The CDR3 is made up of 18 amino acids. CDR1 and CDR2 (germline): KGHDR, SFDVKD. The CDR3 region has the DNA TGTGCCAGCAGTGAAGCCGACAGGGGGCTCGATAGCAATCAGCCCCAGCATTTT. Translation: CASSEADRGLDSNQPQHF.

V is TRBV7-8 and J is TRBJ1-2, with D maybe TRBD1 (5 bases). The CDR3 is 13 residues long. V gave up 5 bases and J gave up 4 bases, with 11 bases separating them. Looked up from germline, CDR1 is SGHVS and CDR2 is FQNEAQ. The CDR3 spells CASSVPDTYGYTF. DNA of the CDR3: TGTGCCAGCAGCGTTCCGGACACCTATGGCTACACCTTC. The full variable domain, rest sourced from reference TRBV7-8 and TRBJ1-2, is GAGVSQSPRYKVAKRGQDVALRCDPISGHVSLFWYQQALGQGPEFLTYFQNEAQLDKSGLPSDRFFAERPEGSVSTLKIQRTQQEDSAVYLCASSVPDTYGYTFGSGTRLTVV.

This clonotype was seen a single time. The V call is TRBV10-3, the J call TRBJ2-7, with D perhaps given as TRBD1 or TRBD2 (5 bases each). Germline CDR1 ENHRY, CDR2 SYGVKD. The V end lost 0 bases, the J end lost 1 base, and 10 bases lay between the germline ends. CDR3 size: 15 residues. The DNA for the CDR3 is TGTGCCATCAGTGAGTCGACGGGACCTTCCTACGAGCAGTACTTC. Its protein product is CAISESTGPSYEQYF.

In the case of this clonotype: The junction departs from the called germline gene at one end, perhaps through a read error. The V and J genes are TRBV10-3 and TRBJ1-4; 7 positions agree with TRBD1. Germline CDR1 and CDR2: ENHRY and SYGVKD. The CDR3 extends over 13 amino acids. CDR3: CASSYSNRGKLFF. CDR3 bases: TGTGCCAGCAGTTACTCTAACAGGGGAAAACTGTTTTTT.

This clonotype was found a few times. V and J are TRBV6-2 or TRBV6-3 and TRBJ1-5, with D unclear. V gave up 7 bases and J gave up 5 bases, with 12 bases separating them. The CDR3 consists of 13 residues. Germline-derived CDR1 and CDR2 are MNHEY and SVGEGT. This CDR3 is CASKTMDYQPQHF. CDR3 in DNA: TGTGCCAGCAAAACGATGGATTATCAGCCCCAGCATTTT.

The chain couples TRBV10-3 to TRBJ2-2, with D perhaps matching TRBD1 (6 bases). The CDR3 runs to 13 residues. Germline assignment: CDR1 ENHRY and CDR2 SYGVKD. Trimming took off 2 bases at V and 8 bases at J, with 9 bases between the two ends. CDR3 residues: CAISEDGTGELFF. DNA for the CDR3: TGTGCCATCAGTGAGGACGGGACAGGGGAGCTGTTTTTT.

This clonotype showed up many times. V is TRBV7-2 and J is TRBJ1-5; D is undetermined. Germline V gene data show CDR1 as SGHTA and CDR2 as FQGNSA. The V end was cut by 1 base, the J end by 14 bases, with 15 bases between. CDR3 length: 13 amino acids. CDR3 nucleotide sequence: TGTGCCAGCAGCTTAGTTATAGGTGAGGGAAAGCATTTT. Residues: CASSLVIGEGKHF.

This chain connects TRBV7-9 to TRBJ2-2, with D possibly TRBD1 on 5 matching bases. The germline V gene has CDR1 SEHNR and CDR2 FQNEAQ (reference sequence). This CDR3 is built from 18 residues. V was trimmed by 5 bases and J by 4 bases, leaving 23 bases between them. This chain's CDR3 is CASSLTKGVVLLTGELFF. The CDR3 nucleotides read TGTGCCAGCAGCCTAACGAAAGGGGTCGTTCTTCTCACCGGGGAGCTGTTTTTT.

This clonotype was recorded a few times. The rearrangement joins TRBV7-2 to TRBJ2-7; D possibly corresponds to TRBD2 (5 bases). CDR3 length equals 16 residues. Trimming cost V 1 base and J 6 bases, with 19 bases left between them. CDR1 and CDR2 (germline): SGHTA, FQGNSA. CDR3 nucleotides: TGTGCCAGCAGCTTAGGAGCGCGGGTCCAGGAGAGCGAGCAGTACTTC. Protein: CASSLGARVQESEQYF.

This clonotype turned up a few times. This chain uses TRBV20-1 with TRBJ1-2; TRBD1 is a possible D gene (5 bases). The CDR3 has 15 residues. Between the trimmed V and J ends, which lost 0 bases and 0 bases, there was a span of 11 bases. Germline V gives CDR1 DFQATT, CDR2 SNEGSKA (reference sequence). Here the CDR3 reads CSARDYDSTNYGYTF. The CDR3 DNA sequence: TGCAGTGCTAGAGATTACGACAGCACTAACTATGGCTACACCTTC.

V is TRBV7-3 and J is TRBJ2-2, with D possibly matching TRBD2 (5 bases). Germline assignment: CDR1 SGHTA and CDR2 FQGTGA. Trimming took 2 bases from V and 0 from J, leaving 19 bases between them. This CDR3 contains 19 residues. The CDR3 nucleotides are TGTGCCAGCAGCTTAGCGCCATTCACGGGATCCGCGAACACCGGGGAGCTGTTTTTT. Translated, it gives CASSLAPFTGSANTGELFF.

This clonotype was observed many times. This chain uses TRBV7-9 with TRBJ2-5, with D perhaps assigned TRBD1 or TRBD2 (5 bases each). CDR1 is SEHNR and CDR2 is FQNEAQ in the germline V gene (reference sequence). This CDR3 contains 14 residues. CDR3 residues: CATTAGSGKETQYF. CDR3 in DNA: TGTGCTACCACTGCAGGGTCGGGGAAAGAGACCCAGTACTTC.

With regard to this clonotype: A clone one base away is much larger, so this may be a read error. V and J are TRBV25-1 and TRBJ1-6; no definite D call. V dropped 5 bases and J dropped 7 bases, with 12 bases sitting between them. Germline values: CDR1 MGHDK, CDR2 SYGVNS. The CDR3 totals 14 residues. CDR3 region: CASSLRHPNSPLHF. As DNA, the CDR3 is TGTGCCAGCAGTTTGCGGCACCCGAATTCACCCCTCCACTTT.

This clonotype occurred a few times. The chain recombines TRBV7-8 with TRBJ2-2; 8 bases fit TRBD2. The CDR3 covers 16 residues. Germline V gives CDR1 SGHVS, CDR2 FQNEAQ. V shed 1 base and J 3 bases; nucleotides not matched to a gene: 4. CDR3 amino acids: CASSLELADYTGELFF. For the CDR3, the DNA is TGTGCCAGCAGCTTAGAACTAGCGGACTACACCGGGGAGCTGTTTTTT. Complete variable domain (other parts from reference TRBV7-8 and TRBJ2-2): GAGVSQSPRYKVAKRGQDVALRCDPISGHVSLFWYQQALGQGPEFLTYFQNEAQLDKSGLPSDRFFAERPEGSVSTLKIQRTQQEDSAVYLCASSLELADYTGELFFGEGSRLTVL.

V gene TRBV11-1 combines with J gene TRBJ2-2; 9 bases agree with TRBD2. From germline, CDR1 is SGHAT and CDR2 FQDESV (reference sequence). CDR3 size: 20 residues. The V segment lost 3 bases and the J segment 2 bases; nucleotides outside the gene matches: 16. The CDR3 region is CASSLEVSVRLAENTGELFF. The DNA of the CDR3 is TGTGCCAGCAGCTTGGAAGTTTCGGTCCGACTAGCGGAAAACACCGGGGAGCTGTTTTTT.

The CDR3 here is CASSLGLNQETQYF. The CDR3 nucleotides read TGTGCCAGCAGCCTGGGACTAAACCAAGAGACCCAGTACTTC. The V call is TRBV10-3, the J call TRBJ2-5, with 7 bases lining up with TRBD2. The V segment lost 10 bases and the J segment 0 bases; nucleotides outside the gene matches: 8. This CDR3 region has 14 residues. The germline V gene encodes CDR1 ENHRY and CDR2 SYGVKD.

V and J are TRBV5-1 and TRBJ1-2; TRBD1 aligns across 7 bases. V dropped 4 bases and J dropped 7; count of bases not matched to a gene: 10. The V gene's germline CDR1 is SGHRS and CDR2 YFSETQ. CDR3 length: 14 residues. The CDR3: CASSENRGLGGYTF. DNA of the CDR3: TGCGCCAGCAGCGAAAACAGGGGATTGGGTGGCTACACCTTC.

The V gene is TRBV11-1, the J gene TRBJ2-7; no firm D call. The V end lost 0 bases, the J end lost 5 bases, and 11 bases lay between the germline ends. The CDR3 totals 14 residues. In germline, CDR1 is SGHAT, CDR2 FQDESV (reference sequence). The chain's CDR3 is CASSLATPGNEQYF. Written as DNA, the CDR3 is TGTGCCAGCAGCTTAGCTACACCGGGCAACGAGCAGTACTTC.

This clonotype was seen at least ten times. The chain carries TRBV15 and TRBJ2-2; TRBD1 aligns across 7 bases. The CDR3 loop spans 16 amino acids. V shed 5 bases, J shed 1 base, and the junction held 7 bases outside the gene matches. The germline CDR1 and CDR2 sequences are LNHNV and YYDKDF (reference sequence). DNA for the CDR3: TGTGCCACCAGCTTATGGACAGGAGTGAACACCGGGGAGCTGTTTTTT. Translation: CATSLWTGVNTGELFF.

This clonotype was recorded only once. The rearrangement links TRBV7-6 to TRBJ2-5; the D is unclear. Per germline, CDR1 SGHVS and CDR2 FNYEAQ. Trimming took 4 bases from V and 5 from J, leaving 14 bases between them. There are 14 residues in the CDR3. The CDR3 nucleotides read TGTGCCAGCAGCTACAGATCGGGTTTGGAGACCCAGTACTTC. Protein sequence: CASSYRSGLETQYF.

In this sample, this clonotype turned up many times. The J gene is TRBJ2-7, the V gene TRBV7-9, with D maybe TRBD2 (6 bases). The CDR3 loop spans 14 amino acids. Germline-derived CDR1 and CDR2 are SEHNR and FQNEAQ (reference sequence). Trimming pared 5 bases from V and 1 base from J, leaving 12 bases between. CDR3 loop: CASSTSGTSYEQYF. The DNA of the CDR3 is TGTGCCAGCAGCACCTCCGGGACTTCCTACGAGCAGTACTTC.

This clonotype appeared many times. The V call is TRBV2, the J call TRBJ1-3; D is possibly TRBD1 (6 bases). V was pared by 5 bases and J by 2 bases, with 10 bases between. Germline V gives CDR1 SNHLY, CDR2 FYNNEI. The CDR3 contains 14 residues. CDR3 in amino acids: CASSRTGTGNTIYF. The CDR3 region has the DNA TGTGCCAGCAGTCGTACAGGGACTGGAAACACCATATATTTT.

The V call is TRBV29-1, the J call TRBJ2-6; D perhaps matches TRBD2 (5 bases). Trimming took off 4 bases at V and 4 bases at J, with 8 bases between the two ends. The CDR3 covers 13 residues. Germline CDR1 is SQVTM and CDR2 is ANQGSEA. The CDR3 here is CSVGPGGANVLTF. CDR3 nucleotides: TGCAGCGTTGGTCCGGGGGGGGCCAACGTCCTGACTTTC.

The CDR3 protein is CGVTRRAGNTEAFF. CDR3 sequence (DNA): TGCGGTGTAACACGCAGGGCGGGGAACACTGAAGCTTTCTTT. The V and J genes are TRBV29-1 and TRBJ1-1; TRBD1 is a possible D gene (5 bases). The germline gives CDR1 SQVTM, CDR2 ANQGSEA. This CDR3 contains 14 residues.

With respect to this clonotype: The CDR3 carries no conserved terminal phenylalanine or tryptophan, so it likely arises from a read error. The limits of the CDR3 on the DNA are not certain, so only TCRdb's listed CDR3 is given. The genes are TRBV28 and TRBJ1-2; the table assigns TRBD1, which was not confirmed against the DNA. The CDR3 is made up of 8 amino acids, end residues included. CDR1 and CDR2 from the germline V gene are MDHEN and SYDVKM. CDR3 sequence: CASRGTGT.

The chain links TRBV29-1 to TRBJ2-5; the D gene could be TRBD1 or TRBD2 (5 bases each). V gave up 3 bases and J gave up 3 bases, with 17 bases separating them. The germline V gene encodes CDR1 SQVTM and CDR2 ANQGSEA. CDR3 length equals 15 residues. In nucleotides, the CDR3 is TGCAGCGTTGAGATTTGGGCAGGGAGCGAAGAGACCCAGTACTTC. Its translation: CSVEIWAGSEETQYF.

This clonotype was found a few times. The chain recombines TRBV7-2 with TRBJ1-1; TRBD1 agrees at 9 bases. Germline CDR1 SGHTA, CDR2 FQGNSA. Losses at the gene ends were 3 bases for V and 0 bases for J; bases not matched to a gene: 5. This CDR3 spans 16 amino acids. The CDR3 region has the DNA TGTGCCAGCAGCTTCCGGGACAGGGACTTGAACACTGAAGCTTTCTTT. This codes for CASSFRDRDLNTEAFF.